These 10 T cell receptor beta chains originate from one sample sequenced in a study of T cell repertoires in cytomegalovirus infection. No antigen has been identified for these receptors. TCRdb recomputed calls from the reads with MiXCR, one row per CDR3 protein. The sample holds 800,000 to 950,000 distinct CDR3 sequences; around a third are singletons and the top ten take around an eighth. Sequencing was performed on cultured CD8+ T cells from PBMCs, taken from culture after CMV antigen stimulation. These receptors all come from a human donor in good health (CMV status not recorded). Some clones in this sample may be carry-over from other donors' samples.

The CDR3 DNA is TGTGCCAGCAGCTTAAACTACATGAACACCGGGGAGCTGTTTTTT. Translating gives CASSLNYMNTGELFF. The chain carries TRBV11-3 and TRBJ2-2; no clear D. CDR3 length equals 15 residues. V was clipped by 2 bases and J by 1 base, with 8 bases between them. The V gene's germline CDR1 is SGHNT and CDR2 YENEEA.

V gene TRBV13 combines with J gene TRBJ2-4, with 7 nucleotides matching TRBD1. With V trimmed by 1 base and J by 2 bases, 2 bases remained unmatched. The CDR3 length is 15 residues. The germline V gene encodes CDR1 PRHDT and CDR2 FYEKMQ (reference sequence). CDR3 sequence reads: CASSLEGATKNIQYF. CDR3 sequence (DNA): TGTGCCAGCAGCTTAGAGGGGGCGACCAAAAACATTCAGTACTTC.

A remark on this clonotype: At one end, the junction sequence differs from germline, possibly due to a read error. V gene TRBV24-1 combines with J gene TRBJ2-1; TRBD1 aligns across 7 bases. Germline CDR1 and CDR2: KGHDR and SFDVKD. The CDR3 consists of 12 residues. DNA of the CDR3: TGTGCCACCGGTGACAGGGTTGTTCCGCAGTTCTTC. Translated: CATGDRVVPQFF.

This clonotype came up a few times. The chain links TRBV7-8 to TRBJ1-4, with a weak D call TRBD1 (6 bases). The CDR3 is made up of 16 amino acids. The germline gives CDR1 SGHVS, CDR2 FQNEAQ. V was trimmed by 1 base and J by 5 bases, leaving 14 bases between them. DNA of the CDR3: TGTGCCAGCAGCTTAGGGGGGGGCTTAAGGAATGAAAAACTGTTTTTT. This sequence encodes CASSLGGGLRNEKLFF.

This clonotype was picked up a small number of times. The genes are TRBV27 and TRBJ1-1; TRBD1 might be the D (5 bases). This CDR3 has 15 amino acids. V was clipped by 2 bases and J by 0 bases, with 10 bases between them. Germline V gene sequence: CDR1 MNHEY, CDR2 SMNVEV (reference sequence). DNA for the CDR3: TGTGCCAGCAGTTTAGTCGGGGCCCTGAACACTGAAGCTTTCTTT. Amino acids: CASSLVGALNTEAFF.

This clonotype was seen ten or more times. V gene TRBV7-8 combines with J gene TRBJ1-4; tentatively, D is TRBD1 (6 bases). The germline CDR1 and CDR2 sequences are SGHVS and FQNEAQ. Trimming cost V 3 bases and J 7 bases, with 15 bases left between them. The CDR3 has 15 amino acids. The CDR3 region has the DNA TGTGCCAGCAGCTTCGACAGGAGGGTGGGTGAAAAACTGTTTTTT. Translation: CASSFDRRVGEKLFF.

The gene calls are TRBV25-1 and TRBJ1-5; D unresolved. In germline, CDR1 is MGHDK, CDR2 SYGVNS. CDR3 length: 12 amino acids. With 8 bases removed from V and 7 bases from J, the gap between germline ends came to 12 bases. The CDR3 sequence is CASGPTDQPQHF. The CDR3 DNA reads TGTGCCAGCGGCCCTACGGACCAGCCCCAGCATTTT.

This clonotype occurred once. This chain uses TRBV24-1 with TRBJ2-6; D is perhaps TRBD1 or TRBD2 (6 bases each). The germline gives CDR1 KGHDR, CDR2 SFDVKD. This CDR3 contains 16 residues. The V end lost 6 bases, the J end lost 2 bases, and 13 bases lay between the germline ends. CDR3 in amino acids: CATSKGRGAGANVLTF. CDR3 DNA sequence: TGTGCCACCAGTAAAGGAAGGGGGGCTGGGGCCAACGTCCTGACTTTC.

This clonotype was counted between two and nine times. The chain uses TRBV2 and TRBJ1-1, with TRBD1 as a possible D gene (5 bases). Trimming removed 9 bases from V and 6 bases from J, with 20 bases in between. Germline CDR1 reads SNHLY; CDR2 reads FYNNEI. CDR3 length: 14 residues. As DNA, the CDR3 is TGTGCCAGAGGGGATGAGGGAGGGTGGTCTGAAGCTTTCTTT. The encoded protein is CARGDEGGWSEAFF.

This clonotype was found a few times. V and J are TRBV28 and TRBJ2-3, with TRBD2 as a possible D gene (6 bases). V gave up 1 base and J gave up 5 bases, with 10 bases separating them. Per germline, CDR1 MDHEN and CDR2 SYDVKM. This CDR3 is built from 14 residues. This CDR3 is CASSLFGGRDTQYF. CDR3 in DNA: TGTGCCAGCAGTTTATTTGGAGGGAGAGATACGCAGTATTTT.